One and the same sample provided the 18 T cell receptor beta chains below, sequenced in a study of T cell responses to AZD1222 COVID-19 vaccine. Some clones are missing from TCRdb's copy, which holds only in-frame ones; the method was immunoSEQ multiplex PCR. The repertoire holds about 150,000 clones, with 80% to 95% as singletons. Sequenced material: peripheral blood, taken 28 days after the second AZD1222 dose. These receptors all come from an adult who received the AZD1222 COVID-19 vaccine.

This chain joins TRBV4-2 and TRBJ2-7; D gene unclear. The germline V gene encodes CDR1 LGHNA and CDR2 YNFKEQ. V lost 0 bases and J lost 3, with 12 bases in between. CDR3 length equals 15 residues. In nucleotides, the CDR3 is TGTGCCAGCAGCCAAGAAAGAAACAGTTTCTACGAGCAGTACTTC. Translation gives CASSQERNSFYEQYF.

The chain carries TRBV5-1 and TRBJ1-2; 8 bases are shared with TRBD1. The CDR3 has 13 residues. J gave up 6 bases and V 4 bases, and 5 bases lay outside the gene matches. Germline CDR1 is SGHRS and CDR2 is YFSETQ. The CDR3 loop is CASSMGQEDGYTF. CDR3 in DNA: TGCGCCAGCAGCATGGGACAGGAAGATGGCTACACCTTC.

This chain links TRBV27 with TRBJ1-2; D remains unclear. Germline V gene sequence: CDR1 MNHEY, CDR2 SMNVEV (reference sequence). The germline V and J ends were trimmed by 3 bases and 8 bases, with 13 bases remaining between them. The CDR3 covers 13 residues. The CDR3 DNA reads TGTGCCAGCAGTTTTAACGGCGTGGGCGGCTACACCTTC. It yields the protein CASSFNGVGGYTF.

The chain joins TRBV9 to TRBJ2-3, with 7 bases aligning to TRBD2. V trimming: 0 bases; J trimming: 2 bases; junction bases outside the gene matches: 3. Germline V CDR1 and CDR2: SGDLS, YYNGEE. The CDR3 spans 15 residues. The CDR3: CASSVGDYVTDTQYF. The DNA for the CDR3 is TGTGCCAGCAGCGTAGGGGACTACGTCACAGATACGCAGTATTTT.

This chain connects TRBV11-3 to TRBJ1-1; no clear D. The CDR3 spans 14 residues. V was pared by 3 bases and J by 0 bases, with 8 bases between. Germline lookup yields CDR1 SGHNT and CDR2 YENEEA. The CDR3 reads CASSLSGLNTEAFF. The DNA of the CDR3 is TGTGCCAGCAGCTTGTCCGGACTGAACACTGAAGCTTTCTTT.

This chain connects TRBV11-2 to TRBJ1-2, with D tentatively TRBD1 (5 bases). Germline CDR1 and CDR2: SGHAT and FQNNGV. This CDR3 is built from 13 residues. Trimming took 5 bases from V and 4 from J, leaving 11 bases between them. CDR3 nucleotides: TGTGCCAGCAGCCCGGGGACGGCCTATGGCTACACCTTC. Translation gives CASSPGTAYGYTF.

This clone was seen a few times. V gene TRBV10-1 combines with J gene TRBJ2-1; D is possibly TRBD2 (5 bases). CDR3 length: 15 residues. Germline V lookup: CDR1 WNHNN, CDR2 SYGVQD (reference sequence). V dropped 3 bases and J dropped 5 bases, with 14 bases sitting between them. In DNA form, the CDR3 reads TGCGCCAGCAGTGATTACGCCCTCGGGGACAATGAGCAGTTCTTC. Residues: CASSDYALGDNEQFF.

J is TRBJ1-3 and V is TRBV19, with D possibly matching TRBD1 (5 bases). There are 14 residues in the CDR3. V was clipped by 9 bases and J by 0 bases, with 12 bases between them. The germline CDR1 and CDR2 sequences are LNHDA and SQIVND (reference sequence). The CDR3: CASQDTYSGNTIYF. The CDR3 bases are TGTGCCAGCCAGGACACCTACTCTGGAAACACCATATATTTT.

CDR3 DNA sequence: TGTGCCAGCAGCTCTCAGGGGGAGCCCCAGCATTTT. It codes for CASSSQGEPQHF. The rearrangement links TRBV7-9 to TRBJ1-5; TRBD1 matches at 7 bases. Germline lookup yields CDR1 SEHNR and CDR2 FQNEAQ (reference sequence). Unmatched junction bases numbered 2, after V lost 4 bases and J lost 8 bases. This CDR3 comprises 12 residues.

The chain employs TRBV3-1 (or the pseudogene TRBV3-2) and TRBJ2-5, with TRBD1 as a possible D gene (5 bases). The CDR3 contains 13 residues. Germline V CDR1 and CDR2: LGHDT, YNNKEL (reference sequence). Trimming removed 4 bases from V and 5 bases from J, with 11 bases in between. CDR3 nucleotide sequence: TGTGCCAGCAGCCCTACAGGCGTGGAGACCCAGTACTTC. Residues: CASSPTGVETQYF.

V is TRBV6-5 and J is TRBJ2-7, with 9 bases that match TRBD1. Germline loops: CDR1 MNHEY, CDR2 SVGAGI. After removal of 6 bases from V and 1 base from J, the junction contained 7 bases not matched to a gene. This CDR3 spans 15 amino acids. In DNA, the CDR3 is TGTGCCAGCAGCTCGACAGGGGGAAGGTCCTACGAGCAGTACTTC. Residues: CASSSTGGRSYEQYF.

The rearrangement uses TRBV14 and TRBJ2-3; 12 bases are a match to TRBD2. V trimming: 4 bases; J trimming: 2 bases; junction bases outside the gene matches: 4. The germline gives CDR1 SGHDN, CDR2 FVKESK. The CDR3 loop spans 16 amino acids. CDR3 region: CASSLLAGGTTDTQYF. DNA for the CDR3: TGTGCCAGCAGCCTTCTAGCGGGAGGGACCACAGATACGCAGTATTTT.

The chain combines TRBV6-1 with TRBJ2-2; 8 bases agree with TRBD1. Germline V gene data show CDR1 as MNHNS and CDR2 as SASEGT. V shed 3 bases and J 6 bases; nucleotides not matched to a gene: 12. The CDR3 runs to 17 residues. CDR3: CASSETAGTGWPGELFF. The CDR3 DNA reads TGTGCCAGCAGTGAGACCGCCGGGACAGGATGGCCCGGGGAGCTGTTTTTT.

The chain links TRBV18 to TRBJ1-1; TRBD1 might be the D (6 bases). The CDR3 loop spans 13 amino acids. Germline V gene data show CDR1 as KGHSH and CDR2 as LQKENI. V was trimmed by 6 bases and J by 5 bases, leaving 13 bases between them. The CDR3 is CASSRTDRTEAFF. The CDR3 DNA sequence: TGTGCCAGCTCGCGAACGGACAGAACTGAAGCTTTCTTT.

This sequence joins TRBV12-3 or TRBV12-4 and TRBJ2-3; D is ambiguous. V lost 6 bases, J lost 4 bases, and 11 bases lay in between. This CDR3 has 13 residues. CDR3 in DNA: TGTGCCAGCAGCCTAGGACCAGCAGATACGCAGTATTTT. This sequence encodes CASSLGPADTQYF.

CDR3: CATSRAPKIGTFIEQFF. DNA of the CDR3: TGTGCCACCAGCAGAGCCCCCAAGATTGGGACATTCATTGAGCAGTTCTTC. The gene calls are TRBV15 and TRBJ2-1; a possible D gene is TRBD1 (6 bases). Germline V gene data show CDR1 as LNHNV and CDR2 as YYDKDF (reference sequence). Trimming removed 1 base at V and 9 bases at J, with 22 bases between. The CDR3 loop spans 17 amino acids.

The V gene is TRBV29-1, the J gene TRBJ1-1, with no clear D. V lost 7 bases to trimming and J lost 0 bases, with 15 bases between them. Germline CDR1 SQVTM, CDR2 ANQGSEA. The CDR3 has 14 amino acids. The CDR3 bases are TGCAGCGCCCAGCGCACCGTTATGAACACTGAAGCTTTCTTT. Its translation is CSAQRTVMNTEAFF.

For the CDR3, the DNA is TGTGCCAGTAGTATAGGGACCCAGAATTCACCCCTCCACTTT. This sequence encodes CASSIGTQNSPLHF. The rearrangement uses TRBV19 and TRBJ1-6; D gene unclear. Trimming left V 1 base short and J 7 bases short, with 8 bases between. The CDR3 covers 14 residues. The germline V gene has CDR1 LNHDA and CDR2 SQIVND (reference sequence). Variable domain in full (rest from reference TRBV19 and TRBJ1-6): DGGITQSPKYLFRKEGQNVTLSCEQNLNHDAMYWYRQDPGQGLRLIYYSQIVNDFQKGDIAEGYSVSREKKESFPLTVTSAQKNPTAFYLCASSIGTQNSPLHFGNGTRLTVT.